The sample holds a few counts of the clone carrying this T cell receptor (beta chain). Its matching antigen is unknown. In TCRdb, the RT-PCR reads were re-called with MiXCR into one record per CDR3 protein. The data contain 15,000 to 20,000 distinct CDR3 sequences, around 84% of them singletons. V gave up 0 bases and J gave up 7 bases, with 6 bases separating them. Germline V gene data show CDR1 as MNHEY and CDR2 as SVGEGT. The CDR3 is 12 residues long. The entry originates in a study of yellow fever vaccine responses in identical twins. Study conclusions and caveats: As reported, the vaccine T cell response of twins seemed partly convergent and partly personalized.

The chain employs TRBV6-2 or TRBV6-3 and TRBJ2-5; D gene uncertain. This clonotype was sampled from a woman aged 18-35 years who received the yellow fever vaccine. Sample: T cells from blood (PBMCs), unsorted or a sorted subset (not recorded which), taken before or after yellow fever vaccination (not recorded which). The DNA of the CDR3 is TGTGCCAGCAGTTACTCCACGGGGACCCAGTACTTC. Its translation is CASSYSTGTQYF.